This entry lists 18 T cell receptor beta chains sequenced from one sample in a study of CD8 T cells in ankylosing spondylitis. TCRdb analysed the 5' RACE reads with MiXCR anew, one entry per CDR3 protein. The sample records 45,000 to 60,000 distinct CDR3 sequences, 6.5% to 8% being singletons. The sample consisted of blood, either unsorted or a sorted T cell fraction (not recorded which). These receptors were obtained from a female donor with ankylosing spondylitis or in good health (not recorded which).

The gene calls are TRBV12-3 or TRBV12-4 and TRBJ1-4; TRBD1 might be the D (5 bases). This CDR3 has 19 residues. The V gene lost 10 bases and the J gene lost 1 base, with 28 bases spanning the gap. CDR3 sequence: CAICFPTGPLGRTNEKLFF. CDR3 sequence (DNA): TGTGCCATCTGTTTCCCTACAGGTCCCCTGGGGAGAACTAATGAAAAACTGTTTTTT.

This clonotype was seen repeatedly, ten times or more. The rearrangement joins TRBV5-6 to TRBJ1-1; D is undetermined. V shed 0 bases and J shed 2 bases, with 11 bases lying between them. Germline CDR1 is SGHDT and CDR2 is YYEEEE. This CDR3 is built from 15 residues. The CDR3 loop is CASSLVSYRNTEAFF. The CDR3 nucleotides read TGTGCCAGCAGCTTGGTATCGTACAGAAACACTGAAGCTTTCTTT.

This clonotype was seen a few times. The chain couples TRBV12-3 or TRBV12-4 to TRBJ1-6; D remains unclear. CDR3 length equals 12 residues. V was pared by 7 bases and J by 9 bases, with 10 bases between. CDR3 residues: CASNDLSSPLHF. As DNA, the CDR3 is TGTGCCAGCAACGACTTAAGTTCACCCCTCCACTTT.

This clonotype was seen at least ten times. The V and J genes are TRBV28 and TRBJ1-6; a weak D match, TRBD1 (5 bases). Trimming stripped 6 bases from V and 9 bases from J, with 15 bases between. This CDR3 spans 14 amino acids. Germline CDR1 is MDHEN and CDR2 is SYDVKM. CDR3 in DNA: TGTGCCAGCAGGGCGGGGACTGGAGTTTCACCCCTCCACTTT. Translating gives CASRAGTGVSPLHF.

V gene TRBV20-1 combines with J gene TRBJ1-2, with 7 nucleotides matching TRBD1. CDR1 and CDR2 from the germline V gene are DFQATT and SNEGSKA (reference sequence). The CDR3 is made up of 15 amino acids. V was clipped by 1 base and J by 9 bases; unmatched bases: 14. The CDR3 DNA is TGCAGTGCTAGAGCGACGGACAGGAGTTTGAGAAGCTACACCTTC. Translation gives CSARATDRSLRSYTF.

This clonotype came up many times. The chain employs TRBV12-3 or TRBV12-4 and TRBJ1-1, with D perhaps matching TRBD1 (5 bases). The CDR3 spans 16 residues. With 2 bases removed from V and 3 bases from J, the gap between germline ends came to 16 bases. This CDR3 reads CASSLSQGPKDTEAFF. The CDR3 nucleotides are TGTGCCAGCAGTTTAAGCCAGGGCCCTAAGGACACTGAAGCTTTCTTT.

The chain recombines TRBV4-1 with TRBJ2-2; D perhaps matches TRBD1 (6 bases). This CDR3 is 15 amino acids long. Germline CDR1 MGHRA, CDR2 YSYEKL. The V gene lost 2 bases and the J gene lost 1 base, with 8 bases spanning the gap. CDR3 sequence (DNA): TGCGCCAGCAGCCAACCGACAGGGAACACCGGGGAGCTGTTTTTT. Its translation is CASSQPTGNTGELFF.

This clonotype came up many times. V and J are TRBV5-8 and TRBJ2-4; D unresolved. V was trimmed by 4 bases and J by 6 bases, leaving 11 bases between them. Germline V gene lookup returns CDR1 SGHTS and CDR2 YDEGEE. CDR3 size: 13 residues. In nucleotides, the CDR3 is TGTGCCAGCAGCGACAAGTCTCCAAACATTCAGTACTTC. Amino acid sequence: CASSDKSPNIQYF.

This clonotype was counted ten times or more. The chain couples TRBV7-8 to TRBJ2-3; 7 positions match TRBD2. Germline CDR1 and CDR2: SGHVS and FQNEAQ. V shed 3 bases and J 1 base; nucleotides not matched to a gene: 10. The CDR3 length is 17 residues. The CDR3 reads CASSFSAGYAGTDTQYF. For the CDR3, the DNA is TGTGCCAGCAGCTTCTCAGCGGGATACGCGGGCACAGATACGCAGTATTTT.

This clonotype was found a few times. Here the CDR3 DNA reads TGTGCCAGCAGCTTAGCGGCGGGGGGACTATCCGGGGAGCTGTTTTTT. Amino acid sequence: CASSLAAGGLSGELFF. The chain is built from TRBV7-6 and TRBJ2-2; 8 nucleotides line up with TRBD2. Germline CDR1 is SGHVS and CDR2 is FNYEAQ. Losses at the gene ends were 0 bases for V and 6 bases for J; bases not matched to a gene: 6. The CDR3 length is 16 residues.

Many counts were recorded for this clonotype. CDR3 residues: CAISAQLGDTQYF. The CDR3 DNA follows: TGTGCCATCAGTGCCCAACTTGGCGATACGCAGTATTTT. This chain uses TRBV10-3 with TRBJ2-3; D uncertain. V lost 4 bases and J 6 bases, leaving 11 bases between the germline ends. The CDR3 extends over 13 amino acids. CDR1 is ENHRY, CDR2 SYGVKD, per germline.

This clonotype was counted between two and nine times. The CDR3 DNA reads as TGTGCCAGCAGCTTAGGGCCCACCATCCTTGACGAGCAGTACGTC. Its translation is CASSLGPTILDEQYV. This sequence joins TRBV7-2 and TRBJ2-7; D gene unclear. The V end was cut by 1 base, the J end by 5 bases, with 15 bases between. CDR3 length: 15 residues. Germline V gives CDR1 SGHTA, CDR2 FQGNSA.

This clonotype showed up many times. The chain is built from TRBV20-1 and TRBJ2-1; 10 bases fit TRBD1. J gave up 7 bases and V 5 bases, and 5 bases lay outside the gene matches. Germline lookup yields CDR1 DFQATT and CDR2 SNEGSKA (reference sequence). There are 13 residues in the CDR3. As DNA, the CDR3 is TGCAGTGCTCACGGACAGGGGGGGAATGAGCAGTTCTTC. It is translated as CSAHGQGGNEQFF.

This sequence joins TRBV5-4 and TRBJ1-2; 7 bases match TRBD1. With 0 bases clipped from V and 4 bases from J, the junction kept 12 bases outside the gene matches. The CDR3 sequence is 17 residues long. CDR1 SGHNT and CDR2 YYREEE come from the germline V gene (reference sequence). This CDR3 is CASSLAGQTGYTYGYTF. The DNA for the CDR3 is TGTGCCAGCAGCTTGGCGGGCCAGACAGGGTATACCTATGGCTACACCTTC.

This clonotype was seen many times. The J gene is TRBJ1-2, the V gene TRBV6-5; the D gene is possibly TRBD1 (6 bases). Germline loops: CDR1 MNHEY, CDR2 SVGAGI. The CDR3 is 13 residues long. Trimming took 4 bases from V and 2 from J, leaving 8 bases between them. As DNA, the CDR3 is TGTGCCAGCAGTTTCACAGGGAACTATGGCTACACCTTC. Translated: CASSFTGNYGYTF.

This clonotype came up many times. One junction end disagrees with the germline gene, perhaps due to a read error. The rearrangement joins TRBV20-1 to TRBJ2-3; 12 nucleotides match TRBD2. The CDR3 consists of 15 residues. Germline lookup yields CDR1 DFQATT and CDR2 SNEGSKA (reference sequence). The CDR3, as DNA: TGCAGTGCCAGAGAGGCTAGCGGGGGGGGCGTAACGCAGTATTTT. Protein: CSAREASGGGVTQYF.

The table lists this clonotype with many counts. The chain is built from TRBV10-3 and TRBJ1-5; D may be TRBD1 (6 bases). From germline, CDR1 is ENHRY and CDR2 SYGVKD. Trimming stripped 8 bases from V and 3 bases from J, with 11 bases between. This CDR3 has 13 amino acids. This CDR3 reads CAIASGVNQPQHF. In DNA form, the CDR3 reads TGTGCCATCGCCTCAGGGGTCAATCAGCCCCAGCATTTT.

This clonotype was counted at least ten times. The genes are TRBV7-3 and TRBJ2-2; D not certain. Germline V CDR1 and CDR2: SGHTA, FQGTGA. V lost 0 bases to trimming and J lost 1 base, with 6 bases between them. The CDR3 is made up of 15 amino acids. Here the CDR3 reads CASSLTRQNTGELFF. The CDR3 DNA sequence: TGTGCCAGCAGCTTAACTCGCCAGAACACCGGGGAGCTGTTTTTT.